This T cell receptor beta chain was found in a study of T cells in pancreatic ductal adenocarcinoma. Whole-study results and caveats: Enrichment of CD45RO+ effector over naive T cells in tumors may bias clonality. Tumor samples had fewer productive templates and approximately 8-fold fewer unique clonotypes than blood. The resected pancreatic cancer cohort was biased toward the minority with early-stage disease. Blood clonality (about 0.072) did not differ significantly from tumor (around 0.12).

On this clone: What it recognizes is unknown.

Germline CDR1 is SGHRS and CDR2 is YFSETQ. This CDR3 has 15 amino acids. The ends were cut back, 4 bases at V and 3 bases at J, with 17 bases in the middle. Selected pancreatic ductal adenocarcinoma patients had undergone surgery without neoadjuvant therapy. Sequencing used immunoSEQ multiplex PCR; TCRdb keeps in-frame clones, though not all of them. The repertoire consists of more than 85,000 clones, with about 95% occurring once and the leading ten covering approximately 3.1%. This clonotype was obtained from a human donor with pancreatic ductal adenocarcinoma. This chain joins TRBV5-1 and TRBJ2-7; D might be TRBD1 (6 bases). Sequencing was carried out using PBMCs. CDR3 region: CASSPGDRLDYEQYF. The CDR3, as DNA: TGCGCCAGCAGCCCAGGGGATCGGCTAGACTACGAGCAGTACTTC.